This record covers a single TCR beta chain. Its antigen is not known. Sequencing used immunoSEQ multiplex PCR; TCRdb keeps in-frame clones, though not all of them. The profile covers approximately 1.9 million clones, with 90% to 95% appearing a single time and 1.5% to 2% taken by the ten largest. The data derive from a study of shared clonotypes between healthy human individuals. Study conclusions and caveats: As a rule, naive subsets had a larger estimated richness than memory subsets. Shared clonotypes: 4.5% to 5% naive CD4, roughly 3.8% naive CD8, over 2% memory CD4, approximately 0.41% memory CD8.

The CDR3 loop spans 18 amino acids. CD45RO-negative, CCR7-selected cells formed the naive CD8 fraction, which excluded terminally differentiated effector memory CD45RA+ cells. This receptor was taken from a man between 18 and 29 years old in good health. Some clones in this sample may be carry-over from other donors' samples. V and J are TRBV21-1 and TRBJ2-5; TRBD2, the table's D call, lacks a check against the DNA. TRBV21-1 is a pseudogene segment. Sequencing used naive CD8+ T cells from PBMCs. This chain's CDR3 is CASSPPRGLAGLGETQYF. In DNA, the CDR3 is TGTGCCAGCAGCCCTCCTCGGGGACTAGCGGGCCTGGGGGAGACCCAGTACTTC.